Below are 30 T cell receptor beta chains sequenced from a single sample in a study of response to subunit inactivated influenza vaccine. One entry per CDR3 protein, called by TCRdb with MiXCR from the RT-PCR reads. The profile shows a few hundred thousand distinct CDR3 sequences, 21% of them singletons. This specimen was PBMCs from blood, taken approximately 20 months after vaccination. The receptors here all came from a man between 50 and 75 years old who received an inactivated influenza vaccine.

This clonotype was seen a handful of times. CDR3 amino acids: CASSPTDRVLGNTIYF. CDR3 nucleotide sequence: TGTGCCAGCAGTCCTACAGACAGGGTTTTAGGAAACACCATATATTTT. The gene calls are TRBV12-3 or TRBV12-4 and TRBJ1-3; 7 bases fit TRBD1. With V trimmed by 5 bases and J by 4 bases, 11 bases remained unmatched. This CDR3 region has 16 residues.

This clonotype has only a few counts. This chain uses TRBV5-1 with TRBJ2-1; D may be TRBD2 (6 bases). V was shortened by 1 base and J by 6 bases, with 17 bases between the two germline ends. The CDR3 has 16 amino acids. The germline V gene has CDR1 SGHRS and CDR2 YFSETQ. The CDR3 nucleotides read TGCGCCAGCAGCTTGATGGGTTCCGGACTACCCAATGAGCAGTTCTTC. Its protein is CASSLMGSGLPNEQFF.

The gene calls are TRBV7-9 and TRBJ1-2, with 7 bases matching TRBD1. The germline gives CDR1 SEHNR, CDR2 FQNEAQ (reference sequence). The CDR3 has 15 residues. The trim removed 5 bases at V and 4 bases at J, leaving 10 bases unmatched. The DNA for the CDR3 is TGTGCCAGCAGCCCGCAGGGGGGAGGAGGCTATGGCTACACCTTC. Its protein is CASSPQGGGGYGYTF.

This clonotype showed up just a few times. The V gene is TRBV9, the J gene TRBJ1-6; 8 positions agree with TRBD1. With 0 bases clipped from V and 7 bases from J, the junction kept 6 bases outside the gene matches. This CDR3 comprises 16 residues. CDR1 is SGDLS and CDR2 is YYNGEE in the germline V gene. CDR3 sequence reads: CASSVEERQGNSPLHF. The CDR3 coding sequence is TGTGCCAGCAGCGTAGAAGAGAGACAGGGGAATTCACCCCTCCACTTT.

The table lists this clonotype with a few counts. V and J are TRBV10-2 and TRBJ1-1; tentative D call: TRBD1 (6 bases). The V gene lost 6 bases and the J gene lost 1 base, with 12 bases spanning the gap. Per germline, CDR1 WSHSY and CDR2 SAAADI. The CDR3 spans 14 residues. The CDR3 spells CASRDWTANTEAFF. In nucleotides, the CDR3 is TGCGCCAGCAGGGATTGGACAGCGAACACTGAAGCTTTCTTT.

The chain has TRBV4-2 and TRBJ2-3, with 12 bases lining up with TRBD2. Trimming removed 2 bases from V and 6 bases from J; junction bases left unmatched: 12. From germline, CDR1 is LGHNA and CDR2 YNFKEQ. The CDR3 spans 18 residues. CDR3 region: CASSQTGLAGGPKDTQYF. The CDR3, as DNA: TGTGCCAGCAGCCAAACTGGGCTAGCGGGGGGGCCAAAGGATACGCAGTATTTT.

This clonotype qualifies as medium-sized. V is TRBV20-1 and J is TRBJ1-2; 8 bases agree with TRBD1. J was trimmed by 3 bases and V by 5 bases; bases with no gene match: 8. The CDR3 spans 14 residues. Germline CDR1 and CDR2: DFQATT and SNEGSKA (reference sequence). The CDR3 here is CSADGQGLDYGYTF. The CDR3 coding sequence is TGCAGTGCTGATGGACAGGGCCTAGACTATGGCTACACCTTC.

The genes are TRBV27 and TRBJ1-1; TRBD1 matches at 10 bases. Per germline, CDR1 MNHEY and CDR2 SMNVEV (reference sequence). The CDR3 has 15 amino acids. The junction had 5 bases not matched to a gene; V was cut back by 3 bases and J by 4 bases. This CDR3 is CASSFATGGGTEAFF. The CDR3 bases are TGTGCCAGCAGTTTCGCGACAGGGGGCGGCACTGAAGCTTTCTTT.

This clonotype was seen ten or more times. The gene calls are TRBV7-9 and TRBJ1-1; D is unclear. This CDR3 comprises 11 residues. Germline V gene data show CDR1 as SEHNR and CDR2 as FQNEAQ (reference sequence). Between the trimmed V and J ends, which lost 1 base and 11 bases, there was a span of 8 bases. As DNA, the CDR3 is TGTGCCAGCAGCTTAGGACACGAGGCTTTCTTT. The encoded protein is CASSLGHEAFF.

The chain joins TRBV4-2 to TRBJ1-2, with a tentative D call TRBD1 (5 bases). Germline assignment: CDR1 LGHNA and CDR2 YNFKEQ. V lost 4 bases to trimming and J lost 8 bases, with 17 bases between them. CDR3 size: 14 residues. CDR3 residues: CASSPAGTRNGYTF. Written as DNA, the CDR3 is TGTGCCAGCAGCCCTGCCGGGACTAGAAACGGCTACACCTTC.

The chain links TRBV2 to TRBJ2-2; TRBD2 aligns across 7 bases. The CDR3 length is 15 residues. Germline values: CDR1 SNHLY, CDR2 FYNNEI. With 6 bases clipped from V and 5 bases from J, the junction kept 9 bases outside the gene matches. CDR3 sequence (DNA): TGTGCCAGCAGGATCGGACTAGGCCGAACCGGGGAGCTGTTTTTT. Its translation is CASRIGLGRTGELFF.

This clonotype has only a few counts. V is TRBV10-3 and J is TRBJ2-3, with 9 nucleotides matching TRBD1. V shed 4 bases and J 3 bases; nucleotides not matched to a gene: 11. The CDR3 contains 17 residues. Looked up from germline, CDR1 is ENHRY and CDR2 is SYGVKD. CDR3 in amino acids: CAISGQPGQGLTDTQYF. The CDR3 DNA reads TGTGCCATCAGTGGTCAGCCGGGACAGGGTTTGACAGATACGCAGTATTTT.

This clonotype occurred a few times. This chain joins TRBV19 and TRBJ1-4, with 8 bases fitting TRBD1. The CDR3 spans 16 residues. V was clipped by 5 bases and J by 1 base; unmatched bases: 6. The germline V gene has CDR1 LNHDA and CDR2 SQIVND (reference sequence). CDR3 protein: CASSSPGQGTNEKLFF. CDR3 DNA sequence: TGTGCCAGTAGTTCCCCCGGACAGGGAACTAATGAAAAACTGTTTTTT. Full variable domain (outside the CDR3, taken from reference TRBV19 and TRBJ1-4): DGGITQSPKYLFRKEGQNVTLSCEQNLNHDAMYWYRQDPGQGLRLIYYSQIVNDFQKGDIAEGYSVSREKKESFPLTVTSAQKNPTAFYLCASSSPGQGTNEKLFFGSGTQLSVL.

The chain links TRBV25-1 to TRBJ2-2; TRBD2 agrees at 13 bases. Germline CDR1 is MGHDK and CDR2 is SYGVNS. The junction had 12 bases not matched to a gene; V was cut back by 4 bases and J by 1 base. This CDR3 region has 20 residues. CDR3 amino acids: CASSVRPGLAGAMNTGELFF. The CDR3 region has the DNA TGTGCCAGCAGTGTTAGGCCCGGACTAGCGGGGGCCATGAACACCGGGGAGCTGTTTTTT.

The chain joins TRBV4-1 to TRBJ2-2, with a weak D call TRBD2 (6 bases). This CDR3 has 18 amino acids. CDR1 and CDR2 (germline): MGHRA, YSYEKL. V was pared by 2 bases and J by 4 bases, with 20 bases between. As DNA, the CDR3 is TGCGCCAGCAGCCAAAATACAGGACTATGGGTCGTCACCGGGGAGCTGTTTTTT. Translating it yields CASSQNTGLWVVTGELFF.

This clonotype was picked up a small number of times. The V call is TRBV27, the J call TRBJ1-1; D is unclear. CDR1 is MNHEY, CDR2 SMNVEV, per germline (reference sequence). V lost 8 bases, J lost 7 bases, and 11 bases lay in between. The CDR3 consists of 11 residues. The CDR3 nucleotides are TGTGCCAGCGGTCCCATAGATGAAGCTTTCTTT. It is translated as CASGPIDEAFF.

The table lists this clonotype with a few counts. This rearrangement joins TRBV27 to TRBJ1-4, with D perhaps TRBD1 (5 bases). This CDR3 comprises 14 residues. The germline CDR1 and CDR2 sequences are MNHEY and SMNVEV (reference sequence). V dropped 8 bases and J dropped 7 bases, with 17 bases sitting between them. DNA of the CDR3: TGTGCCAGCGGCTGGTTGGGGGACGGTGAAAAACTGTTTTTT. Translation: CASGWLGDGEKLFF.

The gene calls are TRBV7-6 and TRBJ2-1; D perhaps matches TRBD2 (5 bases). From germline, CDR1 is SGHVS and CDR2 FNYEAQ. This CDR3 spans 13 amino acids. Deletions cut 5 bases from V and 4 bases from J, with 9 bases between. This CDR3 reads CASSAGLYNEQFF. The CDR3 DNA is TGTGCCAGCAGCGCCGGACTGTACAATGAGCAGTTCTTC.

The table lists this clonotype with a few counts. The CDR3: CASSPVRGTGNTIYF. CDR3 DNA sequence: TGTGCCAGCAGCCCTGTAAGGGGCACTGGAAACACCATATATTTT. The J gene is TRBJ1-3, the V gene TRBV28; D is perhaps TRBD1 (5 bases). Germline CDR1 is MDHEN and CDR2 is SYDVKM. The CDR3 covers 15 residues. V was clipped by 6 bases and J by 2 bases, with 14 bases between them.

This clonotype was seen a handful of times. The chain has TRBV12-3 or TRBV12-4 and TRBJ1-2; tentative D call: TRBD1 (6 bases). V was pared by 2 bases and J by 6 bases, with 10 bases between. CDR3 length equals 13 residues. CDR3 amino acids: CASSLQGFDGYTF. In DNA, the CDR3 is TGTGCCAGCAGTTTACAGGGGTTCGATGGCTACACCTTC.

V gene TRBV6-2 or TRBV6-3 combines with J gene TRBJ1-6; D gene uncertain. From germline, CDR1 is MNHEY and CDR2 SVGEGT. The CDR3 totals 15 residues. V shed 5 bases and J shed 7 bases, with 15 bases lying between them. The CDR3 DNA is TGTGCCAGCAGTGGAACAGCGACGGGCAATTCACCCCTCCACTTT. It is translated as CASSGTATGNSPLHF.

The rearrangement links TRBV11-2 to TRBJ1-2; the D is unclear. This CDR3 has 14 amino acids. Trimming cost V 5 bases and J 4 bases, with 14 bases left between them. Germline CDR1 SGHAT, CDR2 FQNNGV. DNA for the CDR3: TGTGCCAGCAGCCCGCGGACGTATAGCTATGGCTACACCTTC. Its protein is CASSPRTYSYGYTF.

This clonotype has only a few counts. The J gene is TRBJ2-3, the V gene TRBV7-9; TRBD2 agrees at 7 bases. Germline V CDR1 and CDR2: SEHNR, FQNEAQ (reference sequence). The trim removed 3 bases at V and 1 base at J, leaving 4 bases unmatched. This CDR3 is 15 amino acids long. The CDR3 is CASSFFRGGTDTQYF. The CDR3 nucleotides are TGTGCCAGCAGCTTTTTTCGGGGGGGCACAGATACGCAGTATTTT. The entire variable domain, with the rest obtained from reference TRBV7-9 and TRBJ2-3, is as follows: DTGVSQNPRHKITKRGQNVTFRCDPISEHNRLYWYRQTLGQGPEFLTYFQNEAQLEKSRLLSDRFSAERPKGSFSTLEIQRTEQGDSAMYLCASSFFRGGTDTQYFGPGTRLTVL.

The chain recombines TRBV21-1 with TRBJ2-7; the D segment call TRBD1 is taken from the table without a DNA check. TRBV21-1 is deemed a pseudogene. This CDR3 has 18 amino acids. CDR3 amino acids: CASSNKRGKSSLGYEQYF. The CDR3 bases are TGTGCCAGCAGCAATAAAAGGGGTAAAAGTAGTTTAGGCTACGAGCAGTACTTC.

In its sample, this clonotype was seen a few times. V gene TRBV28 combines with J gene TRBJ2-3; 10 nucleotides line up with TRBD2. The CDR3 has 18 residues. Germline trimming cut 3 bases from V and 2 bases from J; bases unmatched to any gene: 11. Looked up from germline, CDR1 is MDHEN and CDR2 is SYDVKM. The CDR3: CASSFLLAGAGATDTQYF. The CDR3 nucleotides are TGTGCCAGCAGTTTTCTTCTAGCGGGAGCGGGGGCCACAGATACGCAGTATTTT.

A word on this clonotype: Relative to the germline gene, one junction end is altered; a read error may explain this. The rearrangement uses TRBV2 and TRBJ1-6; D perhaps matches TRBD1 (6 bases). CDR1 and CDR2 (germline): SNHLY, FYNNEI. The CDR3 sequence is 15 residues long. The CDR3 here is CATKDSLGLNSSLHF. DNA for the CDR3: TGTGCCACTAAGGACAGCCTCGGTCTTAATTCATCCCTCCACTTT.

The rearrangement uses TRBV12-3 or TRBV12-4 and TRBJ2-3; no clear D. The ends were cut back, 8 bases at V and 7 bases at J, with 10 bases in the middle. The CDR3 length is 11 residues. DNA of the CDR3: TGTGCCAGCGGAATAGGGAATACGCAGTATTTT. It yields the protein CASGIGNTQYF.

The V call is TRBV4-2, the J call TRBJ1-2; D unclear. The CDR3 is made up of 12 amino acids. Trimming took 3 bases from V and 7 from J, leaving 9 bases between them. In germline, CDR1 is LGHNA, CDR2 YNFKEQ. CDR3 amino acids: CASSQGEVGYTF. In nucleotides, the CDR3 is TGTGCCAGCAGCCAGGGTGAGGTTGGCTACACCTTC.

V gene TRBV20-1 combines with J gene TRBJ2-7; unclear D gene. Per germline, CDR1 DFQATT and CDR2 SNEGSKA (reference sequence). Trimming took off 3 bases at V and 3 bases at J, with 18 bases between the two ends. The CDR3 length is 15 residues. Written as DNA, the CDR3 is TGCAGTGCTAGTAAGGTCGGACGACGAGACTACGAGCAGTACTTC. This encodes CSASKVGRRDYEQYF.

The chain uses TRBV7-2 and TRBJ1-5; the D is unclear. Germline CDR1 and CDR2: SGHTA and FQGNSA. The CDR3 consists of 14 residues. V gave up 5 bases and J gave up 3 bases, with 11 bases separating them. CDR3 in amino acids: CASSPTVSNQPQHF. DNA of the CDR3: TGTGCCAGCAGCCCCACAGTTTCCAATCAGCCCCAGCATTTT.